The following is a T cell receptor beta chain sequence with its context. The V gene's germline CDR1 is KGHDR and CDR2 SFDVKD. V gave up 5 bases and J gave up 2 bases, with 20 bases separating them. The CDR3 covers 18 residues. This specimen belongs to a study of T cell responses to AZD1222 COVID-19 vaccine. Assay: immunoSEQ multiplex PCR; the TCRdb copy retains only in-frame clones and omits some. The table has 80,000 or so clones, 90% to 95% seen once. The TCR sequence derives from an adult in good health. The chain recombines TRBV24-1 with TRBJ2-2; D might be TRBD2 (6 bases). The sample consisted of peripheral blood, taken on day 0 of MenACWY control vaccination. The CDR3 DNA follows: TGTGCCACCAGTGTAGGAAGATCCGGCGGGATAAACACCGGGGAGCTGTTTTTT. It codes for CATSVGRSGGINTGELFF.